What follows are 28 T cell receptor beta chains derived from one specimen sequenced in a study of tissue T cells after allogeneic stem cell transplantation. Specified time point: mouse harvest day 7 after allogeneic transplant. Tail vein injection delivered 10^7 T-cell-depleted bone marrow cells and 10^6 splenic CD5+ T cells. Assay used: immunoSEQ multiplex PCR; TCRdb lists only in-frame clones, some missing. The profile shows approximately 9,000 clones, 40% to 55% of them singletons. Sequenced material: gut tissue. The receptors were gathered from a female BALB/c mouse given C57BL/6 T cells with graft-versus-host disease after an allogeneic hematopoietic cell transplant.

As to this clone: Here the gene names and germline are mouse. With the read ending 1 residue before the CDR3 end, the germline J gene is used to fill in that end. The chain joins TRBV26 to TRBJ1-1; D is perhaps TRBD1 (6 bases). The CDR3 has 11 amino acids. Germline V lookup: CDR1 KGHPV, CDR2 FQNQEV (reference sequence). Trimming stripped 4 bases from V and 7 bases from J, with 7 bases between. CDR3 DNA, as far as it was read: TGTGCCAGCAGTCGGGACAAAGAAGTCTTC. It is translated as CASSRDKEVF. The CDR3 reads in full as CASSRDKEVFF.

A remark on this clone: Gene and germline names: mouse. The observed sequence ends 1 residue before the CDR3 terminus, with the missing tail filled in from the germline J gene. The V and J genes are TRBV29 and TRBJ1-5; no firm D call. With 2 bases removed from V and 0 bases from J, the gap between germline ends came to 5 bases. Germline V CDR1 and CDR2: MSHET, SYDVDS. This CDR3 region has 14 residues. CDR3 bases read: TGTGCTAGCAGTTTAGACACTAACAACCAGGCTCCGCTT. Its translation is CASSLDTNNQAPL. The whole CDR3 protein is CASSLDTNNQAPLF.

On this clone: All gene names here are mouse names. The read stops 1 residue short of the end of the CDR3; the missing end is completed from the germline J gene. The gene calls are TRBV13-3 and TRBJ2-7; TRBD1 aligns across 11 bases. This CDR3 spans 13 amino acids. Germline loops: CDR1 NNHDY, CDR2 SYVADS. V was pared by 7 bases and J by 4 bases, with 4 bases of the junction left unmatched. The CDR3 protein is CASCRDRGYEQYF. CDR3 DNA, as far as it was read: TGTGCCAGCTGCCGGGACAGGGGGTATGAACAGTAC.

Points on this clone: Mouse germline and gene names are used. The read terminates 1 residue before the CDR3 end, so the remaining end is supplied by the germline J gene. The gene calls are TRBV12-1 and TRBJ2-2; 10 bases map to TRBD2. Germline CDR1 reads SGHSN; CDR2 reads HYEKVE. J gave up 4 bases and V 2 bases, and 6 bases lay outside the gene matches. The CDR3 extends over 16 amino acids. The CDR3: CASSRDWGAPTGQLYF. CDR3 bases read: TGTGCCAGCTCTCGCGACTGGGGGGCCCCCACCGGGCAGCTCTAC.

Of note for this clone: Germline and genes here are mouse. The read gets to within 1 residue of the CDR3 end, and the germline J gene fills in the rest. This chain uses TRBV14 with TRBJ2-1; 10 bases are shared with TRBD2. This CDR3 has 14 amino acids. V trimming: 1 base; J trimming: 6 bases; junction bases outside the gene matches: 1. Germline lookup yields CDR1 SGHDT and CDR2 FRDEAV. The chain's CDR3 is CASSFLGGLAEQFF. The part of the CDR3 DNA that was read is TGTGCCAGCAGTTTCCTGGGGGGGCTTGCTGAGCAGTTC.

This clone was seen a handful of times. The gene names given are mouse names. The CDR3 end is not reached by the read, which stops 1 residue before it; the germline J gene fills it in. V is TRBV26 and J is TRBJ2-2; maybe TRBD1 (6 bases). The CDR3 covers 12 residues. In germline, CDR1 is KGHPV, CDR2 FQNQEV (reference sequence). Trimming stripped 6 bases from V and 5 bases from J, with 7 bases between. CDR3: CASSTGTGQLYF. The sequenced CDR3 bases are TGTGCCAGCAGCACAGGGACCGGGCAGCTCTAC.

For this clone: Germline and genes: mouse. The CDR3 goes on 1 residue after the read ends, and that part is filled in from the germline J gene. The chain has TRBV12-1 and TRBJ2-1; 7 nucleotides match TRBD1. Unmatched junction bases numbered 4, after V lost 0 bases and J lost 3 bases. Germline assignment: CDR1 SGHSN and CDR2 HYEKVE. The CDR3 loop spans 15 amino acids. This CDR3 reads CASSLLRDSYAEQFF. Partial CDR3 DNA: TGTGCCAGCTCTCTCCTCCGGGACAGCTATGCTGAGCAGTTC.

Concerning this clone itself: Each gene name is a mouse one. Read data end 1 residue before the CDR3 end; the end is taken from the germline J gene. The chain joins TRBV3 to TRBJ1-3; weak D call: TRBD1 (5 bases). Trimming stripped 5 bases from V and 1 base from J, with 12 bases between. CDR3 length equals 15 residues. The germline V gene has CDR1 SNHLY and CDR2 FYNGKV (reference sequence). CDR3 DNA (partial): TGTGCCAGCAGCCCTCGGGGGGGGTCTGGAAATACGCTCTAT. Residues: CASSPRGGSGNTLY. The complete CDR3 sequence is CASSPRGGSGNTLYF.

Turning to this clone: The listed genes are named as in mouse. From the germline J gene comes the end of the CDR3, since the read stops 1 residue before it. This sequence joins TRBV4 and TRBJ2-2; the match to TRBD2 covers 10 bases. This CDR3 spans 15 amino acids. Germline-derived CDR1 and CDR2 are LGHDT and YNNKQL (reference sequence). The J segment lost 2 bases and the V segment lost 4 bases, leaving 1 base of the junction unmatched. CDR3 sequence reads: CASSLDWGNTGQLYF. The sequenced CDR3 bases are TGTGCCAGCAGCTTGGACTGGGGGAACACCGGGCAGCTCTAC.

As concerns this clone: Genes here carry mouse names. The sequenced CDR3 bases are TGTGCCAGCAGTGGGACTGGGGGGGCGCATTGGGCAGAAACGCTGTAT. Its protein is CASSGTGGAHWAETLY. The whole CDR3 protein is CASSGTGGAHWAETLYF. The V gene is TRBV13-3, the J gene TRBJ2-3, with TRBD2 matching 13 bases. The read ends 1 residue shy of where the CDR3 ends; the end is completed using the germline J gene. Germline CDR1 is NNHDY and CDR2 is SYVADS. The CDR3 extends over 17 amino acids. Losses at the gene ends were 3 bases for V and 3 bases for J; bases not matched to a gene: 7.

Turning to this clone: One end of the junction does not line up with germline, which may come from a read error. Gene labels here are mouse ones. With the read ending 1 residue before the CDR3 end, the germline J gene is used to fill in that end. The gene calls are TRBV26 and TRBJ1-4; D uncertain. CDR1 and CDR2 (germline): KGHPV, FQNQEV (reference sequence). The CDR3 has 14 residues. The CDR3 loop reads CASSLTVSSERLFF. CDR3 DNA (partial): TGTGCCAGCAGTCTAACAGTTTCCAGCGAAAGATTATTT.

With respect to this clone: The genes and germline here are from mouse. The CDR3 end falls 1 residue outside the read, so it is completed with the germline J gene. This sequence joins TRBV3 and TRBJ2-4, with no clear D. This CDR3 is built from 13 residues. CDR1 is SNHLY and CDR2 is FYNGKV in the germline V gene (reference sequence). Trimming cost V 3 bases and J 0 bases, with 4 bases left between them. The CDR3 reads CASSLNSQNTLYF. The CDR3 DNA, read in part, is TGTGCCAGCAGCTTGAATAGTCAAAACACCTTGTAC.

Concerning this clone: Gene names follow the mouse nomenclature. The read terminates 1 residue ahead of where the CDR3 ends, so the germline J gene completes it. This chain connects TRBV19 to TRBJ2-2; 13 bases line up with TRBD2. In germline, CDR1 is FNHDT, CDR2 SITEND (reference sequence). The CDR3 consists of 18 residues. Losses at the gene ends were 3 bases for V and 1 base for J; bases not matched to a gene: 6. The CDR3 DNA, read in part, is TGTGCCAGCAGTAACCCGGGACTGGGGGGGGAAAACACCGGGCAGCTCTAC. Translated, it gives CASSNPGLGGENTGQLY. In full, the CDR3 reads CASSNPGLGGENTGQLYF.

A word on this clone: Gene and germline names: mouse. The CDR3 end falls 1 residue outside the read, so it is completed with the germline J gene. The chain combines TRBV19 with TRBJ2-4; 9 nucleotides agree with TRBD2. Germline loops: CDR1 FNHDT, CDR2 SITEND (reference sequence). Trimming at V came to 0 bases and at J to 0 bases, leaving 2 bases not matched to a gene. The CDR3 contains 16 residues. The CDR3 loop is CASSIELGGSQNTLYF. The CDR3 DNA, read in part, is TGTGCCAGCAGTATAGAACTGGGGGGAAGTCAAAACACCTTGTAC.

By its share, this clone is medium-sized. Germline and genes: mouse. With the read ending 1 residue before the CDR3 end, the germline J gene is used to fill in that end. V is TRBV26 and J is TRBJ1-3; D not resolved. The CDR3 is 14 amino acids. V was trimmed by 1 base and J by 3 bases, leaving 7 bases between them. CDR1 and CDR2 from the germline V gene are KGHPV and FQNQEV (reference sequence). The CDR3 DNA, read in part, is TGTGCCAGCAGTCTGTTGGGGATTGGAAATACGCTCTAT. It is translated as CASSLLGIGNTLY. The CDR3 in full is CASSLLGIGNTLYF.

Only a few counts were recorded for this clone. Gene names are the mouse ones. This CDR3 reads CASSCFGGRGAETLYF. Partial CDR3 DNA: TGTGCCAGCAGTTGTTTTGGGGGGAGGGGTGCAGAAACGCTGTAT. This rearrangement joins TRBV22 to TRBJ2-3; the table names TRBD2, a call not compared with the DNA. The CDR3 extends 1 residue past the end of the read, so its final part is completed from the germline J gene. TRBV22 represents a pseudogene. This CDR3 has 16 amino acids.

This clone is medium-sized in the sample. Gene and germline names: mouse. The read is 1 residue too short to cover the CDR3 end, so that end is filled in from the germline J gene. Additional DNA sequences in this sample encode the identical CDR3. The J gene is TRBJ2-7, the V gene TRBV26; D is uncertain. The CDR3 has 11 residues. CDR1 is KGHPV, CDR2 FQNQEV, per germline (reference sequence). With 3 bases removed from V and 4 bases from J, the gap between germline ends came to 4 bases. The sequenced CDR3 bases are TGTGCCAGCAGTCTTCAGTATGAACAGTAC. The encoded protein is CASSLQYEQY. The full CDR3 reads CASSLQYEQYF.

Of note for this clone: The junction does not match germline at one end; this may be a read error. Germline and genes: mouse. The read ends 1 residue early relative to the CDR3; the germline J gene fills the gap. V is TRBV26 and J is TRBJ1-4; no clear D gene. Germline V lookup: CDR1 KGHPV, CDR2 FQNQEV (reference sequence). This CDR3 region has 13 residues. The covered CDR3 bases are TGTGCCGGCAGTCGAGACACAAACGAAAGATTATTT. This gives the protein CAGSRDTNERLF. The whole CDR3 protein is CAGSRDTNERLFF.

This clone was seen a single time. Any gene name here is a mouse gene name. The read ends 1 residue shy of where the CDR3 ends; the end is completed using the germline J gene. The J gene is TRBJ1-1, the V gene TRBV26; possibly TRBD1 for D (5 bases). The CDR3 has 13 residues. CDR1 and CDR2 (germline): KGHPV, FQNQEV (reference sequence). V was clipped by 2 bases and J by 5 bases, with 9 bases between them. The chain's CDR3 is CASSLQGGTEVFF. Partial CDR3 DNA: TGTGCCAGCAGTCTGCAGGGTGGGACAGAAGTCTTC.

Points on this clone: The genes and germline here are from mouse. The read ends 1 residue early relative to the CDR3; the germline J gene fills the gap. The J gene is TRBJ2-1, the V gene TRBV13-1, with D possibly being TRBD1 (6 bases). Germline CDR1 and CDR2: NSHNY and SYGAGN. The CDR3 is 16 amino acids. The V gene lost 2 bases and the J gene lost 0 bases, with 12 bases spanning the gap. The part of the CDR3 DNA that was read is TGTGCCAGCAGTGACTACGGGACACCTAACTATGCTGAGCAGTTC. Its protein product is CASSDYGTPNYAEQF. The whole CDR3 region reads CASSDYGTPNYAEQFF.

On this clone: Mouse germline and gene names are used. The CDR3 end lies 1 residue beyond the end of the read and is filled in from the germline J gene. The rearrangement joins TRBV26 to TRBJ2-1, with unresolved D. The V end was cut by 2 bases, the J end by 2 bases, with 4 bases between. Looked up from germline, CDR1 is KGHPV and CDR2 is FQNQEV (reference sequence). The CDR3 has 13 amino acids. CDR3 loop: CASSLADYAEQFF. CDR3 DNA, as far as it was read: TGTGCCAGCAGTCTGGCAGACTATGCTGAGCAGTTC. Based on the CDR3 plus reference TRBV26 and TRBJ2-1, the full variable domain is NSKVIQTPRYLVKGQGQKAKMRCIPEKGHPVVFWYQQNKNNEFKFLINFQNQEVLQQIDMTEKRFSAECPSNSPCSLEIQSSEAGDSALYLCASSLADYAEQFFGPGTRLTVL.

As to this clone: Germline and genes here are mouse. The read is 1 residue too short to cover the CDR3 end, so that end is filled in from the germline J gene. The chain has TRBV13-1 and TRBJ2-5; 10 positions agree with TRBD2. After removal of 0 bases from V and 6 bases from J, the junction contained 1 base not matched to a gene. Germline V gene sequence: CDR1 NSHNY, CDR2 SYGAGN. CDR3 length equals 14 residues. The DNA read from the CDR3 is TGTGCCAGCAGTGATGGGGACTGGGGCGACACCCAGTAC. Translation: CASSDGDWGDTQY. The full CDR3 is CASSDGDWGDTQYF.

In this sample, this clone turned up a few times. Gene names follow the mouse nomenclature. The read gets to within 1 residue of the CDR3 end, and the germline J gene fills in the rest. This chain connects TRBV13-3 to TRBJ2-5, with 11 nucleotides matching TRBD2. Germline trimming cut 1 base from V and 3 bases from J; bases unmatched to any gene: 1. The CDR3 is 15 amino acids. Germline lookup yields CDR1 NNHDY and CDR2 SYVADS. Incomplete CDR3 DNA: TGTGCCAGCAGTGATCGACTGGGGGGGCAAGACACCCAGTAC. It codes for CASSDRLGGQDTQY. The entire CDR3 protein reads CASSDRLGGQDTQYF.

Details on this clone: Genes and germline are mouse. The CDR3 bases that were read are TGTGCCAGCAGTCTGTCGTGGGACCAATATGCTGAGCAGTTC. It codes for CASSLSWDQYAEQF. The entire CDR3 protein is CASSLSWDQYAEQFF. The chain is built from TRBV26 and TRBJ2-1; D is possibly TRBD1 or TRBD2 (5 bases each). The read terminates 1 residue before the CDR3 end, so the remaining end is supplied by the germline J gene. The germline V gene has CDR1 KGHPV and CDR2 FQNQEV (reference sequence). This CDR3 spans 15 amino acids. V was trimmed by 0 bases and J by 4 bases, leaving 10 bases between them.

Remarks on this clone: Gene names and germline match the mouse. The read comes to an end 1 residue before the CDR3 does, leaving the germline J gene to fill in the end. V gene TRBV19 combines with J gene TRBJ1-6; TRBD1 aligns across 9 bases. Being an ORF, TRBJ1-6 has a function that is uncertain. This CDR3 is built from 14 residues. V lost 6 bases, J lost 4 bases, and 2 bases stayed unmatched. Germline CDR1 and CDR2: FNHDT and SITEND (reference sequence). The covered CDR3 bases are TGTGCCAGCACCGGGACAGGGTATAATTCGCCCCTCTAC. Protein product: CASTGTGYNSPLY. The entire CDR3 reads CASTGTGYNSPLYF.

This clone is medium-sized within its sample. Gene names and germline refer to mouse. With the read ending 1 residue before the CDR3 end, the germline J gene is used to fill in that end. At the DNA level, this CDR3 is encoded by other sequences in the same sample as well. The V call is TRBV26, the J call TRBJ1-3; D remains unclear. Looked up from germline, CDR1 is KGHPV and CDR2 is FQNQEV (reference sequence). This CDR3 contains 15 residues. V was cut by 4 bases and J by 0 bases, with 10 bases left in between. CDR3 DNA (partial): TGTGCCAGCAGTCCTTCGCGGAATTCTGGAAATACGCTCTAT. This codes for CASSPSRNSGNTLY. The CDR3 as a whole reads CASSPSRNSGNTLYF.

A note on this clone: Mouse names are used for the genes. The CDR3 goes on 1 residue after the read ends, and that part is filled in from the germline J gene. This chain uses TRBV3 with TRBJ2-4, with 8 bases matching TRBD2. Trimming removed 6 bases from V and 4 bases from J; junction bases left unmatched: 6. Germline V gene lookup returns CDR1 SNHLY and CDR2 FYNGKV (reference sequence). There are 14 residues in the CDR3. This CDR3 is CASSSGLGKNTLYF. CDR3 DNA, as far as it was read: TGTGCCAGCAGTTCCGGACTGGGAAAAAACACCTTGTAC. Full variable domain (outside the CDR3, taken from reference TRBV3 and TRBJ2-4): GPKVLQIPSHQIIDMGQMVTLNCDPVSNHLYFYWYKQILGQQMEFLVNFYNGKVMEKSKLFKDQFSVERPDGSYFTLKIQPTALEDSAVYFCASSSGLGKNTLYFGAGTRLSVL.

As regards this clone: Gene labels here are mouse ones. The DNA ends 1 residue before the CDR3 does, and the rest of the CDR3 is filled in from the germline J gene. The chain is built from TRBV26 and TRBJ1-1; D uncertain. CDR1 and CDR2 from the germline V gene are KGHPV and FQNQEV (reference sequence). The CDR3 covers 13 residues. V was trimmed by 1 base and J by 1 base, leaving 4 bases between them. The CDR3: CASSLWVNTEVFF. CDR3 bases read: TGTGCCAGCAGTCTGTGGGTGAACACAGAAGTCTTC.